The T cell receptor beta chain under discussion was sequenced for a study of chemoradiotherapy in HPV16-positive cancers. Study observations and caveats: Candidate HPV-specific clones and E7-related TCR motifs grew in tumor during treatment. In HPV16-positive patients, HPV-responsive T-cell expansion tracked better recurrence-free survival.

Turning to this clone: Its specificity is unknown.

TCRdb's table, derived via immunoSEQ multiplex PCR, lists solely in-frame clones and lacks some. Of under 5,500 clones listed, about nine tenths are singletons. J lost 8 bases, V lost 2 bases, and 5 bases had no gene match. The CDR3 has 14 amino acids. Germline V gene data show CDR1 as GTSNPN and CDR2 as SVGIG (reference sequence). Samples were taken several times over chemoradiotherapy. This sequence joins TRBV30 and TRBJ1-6, with 8 bases identical to TRBD1. This clonotype was sampled from a human donor with HPV-associated anogenital cancer. Sampling was carried out from a patient who underwent chemoradiotherapy. In nucleotides, the CDR3 is TGTGCCTGGAGTTACGGGACAGGCGATTCACCCCTCCACTTT. Translated, it gives CAWSYGTGDSPLHF.